One sample yielded the 13 T cell receptor beta chains listed below, sequenced in a study of cytomegalovirus exposure and HLA in healthy donors. 60 Vbeta and 13 Jbeta primers were used in PCR. Libraries were prepared by immunoSEQ multiplex PCR; TCRdb keeps only in-frame clonotypes and omits some of them. The sample records roughly 87,000 clones, roughly 83% being singletons. What was sequenced was PBMCs. These receptors came from a woman aged 40 to 50 in good health and CMV-seropositive.

The sample holds one count of this clone. The chain links TRBV7-8 to TRBJ1-5, with 8 bases matching TRBD1. The CDR3 sequence is 15 residues long. Germline V gene data show CDR1 as SGHVS and CDR2 as FQNEAQ. The J segment lost 6 bases and the V segment lost 1 base, leaving 5 bases of the junction unmatched. The CDR3 here is CASSLGQGRVQPQHF. In DNA form, the CDR3 reads TGTGCCAGCAGCTTAGGACAGGGGAGGGTTCAGCCCCAGCATTTT. Full variable domain (rest looked up from reference TRBV7-8 and TRBJ1-5): GAGVSQSPRYKVAKRGQDVALRCDPISGHVSLFWYQQALGQGPEFLTYFQNEAQLDKSGLPSDRFFAERPEGSVSTLKIQRTQQEDSAVYLCASSLGQGRVQPQHFGDGTRLSIL.

This clone was picked up a small number of times. The CDR3 region has the DNA TGTGCCAGCAGTGCTAACAGGGGGCGCGTCTGGACTGAAGCTTTCTTT. Protein: CASSANRGRVWTEAFF. The chain employs TRBV6-1 and TRBJ1-1; 9 bases line up with TRBD1. J gave up 5 bases and V 4 bases, and 11 bases lay outside the gene matches. This CDR3 is 16 amino acids long. The germline V gene has CDR1 MNHNS and CDR2 SASEGT.

This clone was picked up one time. V is TRBV19 and J is TRBJ2-7, with D perhaps matching TRBD1 (6 bases). CDR1 is LNHDA, CDR2 SQIVND, per germline (reference sequence). The CDR3 covers 13 residues. Trimming took off 5 bases at V and 1 base at J, with 9 bases between the two ends. CDR3 bases: TGTGCCAGTAGTCCCGGACAGTCCTACGAGCAGTACTTC. Translation gives CASSPGQSYEQYF.

CDR3 coding DNA: TGTGCCAGCAGCCAAGATGGGGGAGGGCCGGAGCAGTACTTC. It codes for CASSQDGGGPEQYF. The chain employs TRBV14 and TRBJ2-7, with 7 bases that match TRBD2. The V and J ends lost 0 bases and 7 bases, in that order; junction bases with no gene match: 6. CDR1 SGHDN and CDR2 FVKESK come from the germline V gene. The CDR3 is 14 residues long.

The chain has TRBV2 and TRBJ2-1; D gene ambiguous. CDR3 length: 13 residues. CDR1 is SNHLY, CDR2 FYNNEI, per germline. V was pared by 8 bases and J by 9 bases, with 17 bases between. The CDR3 DNA is TGTGCCAGCTCCAACAGTGCGATTGGTGAGCAGTTCTTC. This codes for CASSNSAIGEQFF.

This clone was seen a handful of times. The genes are TRBV6-1 and TRBJ1-1; 7 nucleotides agree with TRBD1. The germline V gene has CDR1 MNHNS and CDR2 SASEGT. J was trimmed by 5 bases and V by 2 bases; bases with no gene match: 11. The CDR3 sequence is 16 residues long. CDR3 sequence: CASSELQATGVTEAFF. The CDR3, as DNA: TGTGCCAGCAGTGAATTGCAAGCTACAGGGGTAACTGAAGCTTTCTTT.

This clone was seen once. This is likely a read error, given that the CDR3 carries no conserved phenylalanine or tryptophan at its end. The rearrangement joins TRBV7-9 to TRBJ1-3; no clear D gene. Germline CDR1 reads SEHNR; CDR2 reads FQNEAQ (reference sequence). V lost 4 bases and J lost 4, with 14 bases in between. The CDR3 spans 15 residues. This CDR3 is CASSSPLDGGNTIYV. CDR3 bases: TGTGCCAGCAGCTCTCCCTTAGACGGGGGAAACACCATATATGTT.

The chain carries TRBV5-1 and TRBJ1-2; TRBD1 might be the D (5 bases). The germline V and J ends were trimmed by 4 bases and 5 bases, with 12 bases remaining between them. This CDR3 contains 13 residues. Germline-derived CDR1 and CDR2 are SGHRS and YFSETQ. DNA of the CDR3: TGCGCCAGCAGCCCTACAGGACCGTATGGCTACACCTTC. This gives the protein CASSPTGPYGYTF.

The CDR3 loop reads CASSDFDRNYGYTF. The CDR3 DNA sequence: TGTGCCAGCAGTGACTTCGACAGGAACTATGGCTACACCTTC. The chain has TRBV6-1 and TRBJ1-2; D may be TRBD1 (6 bases). The germline CDR1 and CDR2 sequences are MNHNS and SASEGT. CDR3 size: 14 residues. V lost 3 bases to trimming and J lost 2 bases, with 10 bases between them.

The CDR3, as DNA: TGTGCCAGCAGTTTCGGCCAGGGCAATCAGCCCCAGCATTTT. Its translation is CASSFGQGNQPQHF. This chain links TRBV28 with TRBJ1-5, with no clear D. Germline V gives CDR1 MDHEN, CDR2 SYDVKM. Trimming stripped 3 bases from V and 2 bases from J, with 8 bases between. The CDR3 extends over 14 amino acids.

The V and J genes are TRBV30 and TRBJ2-5; 8 bases fit TRBD2. The V and J ends lost 0 bases and 5 bases, in that order; junction bases with no gene match: 8. Germline V gene data show CDR1 as GTSNPN and CDR2 as SVGIG (reference sequence). This CDR3 has 15 residues. Here the CDR3 reads CAWSVGLAGSETQYF. The CDR3 nucleotides are TGTGCCTGGAGTGTAGGGTTAGCGGGGTCGGAGACCCAGTACTTC.

The V gene is TRBV7-6, the J gene TRBJ1-1, with D tentatively TRBD1 (5 bases). Germline V gene lookup returns CDR1 SGHVS and CDR2 FNYEAQ. The CDR3 runs to 16 residues. Trimming took off 0 bases at V and 4 bases at J, with 15 bases between the two ends. CDR3 residues: CASSLAEKGWVTEAFF. The CDR3 coding sequence is TGTGCCAGCAGCTTAGCGGAAAAGGGGTGGGTCACTGAAGCTTTCTTT.

The V gene is TRBV11-2, the J gene TRBJ1-1; possible D gene TRBD1, 5 bases. Trimming cost V 1 base and J 4 bases, with 10 bases left between them. Germline loops: CDR1 SGHAT, CDR2 FQNNGV. The CDR3 sequence is 14 residues long. CDR3 protein: CASSLVGGGTEAFF. The CDR3 DNA reads TGTGCCAGCAGCTTAGTCGGGGGGGGCACTGAAGCTTTCTTT.